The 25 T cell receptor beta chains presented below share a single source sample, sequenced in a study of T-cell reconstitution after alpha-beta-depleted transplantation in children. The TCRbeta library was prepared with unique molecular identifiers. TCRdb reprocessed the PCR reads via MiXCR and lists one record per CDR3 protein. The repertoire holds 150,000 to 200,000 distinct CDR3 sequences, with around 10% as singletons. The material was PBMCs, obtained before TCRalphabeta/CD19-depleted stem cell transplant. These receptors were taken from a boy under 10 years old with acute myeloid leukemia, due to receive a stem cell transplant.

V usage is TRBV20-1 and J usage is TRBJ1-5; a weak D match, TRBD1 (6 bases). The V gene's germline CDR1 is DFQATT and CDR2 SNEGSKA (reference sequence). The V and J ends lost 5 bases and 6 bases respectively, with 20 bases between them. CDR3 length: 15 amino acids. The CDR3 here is CSAYLSGGSGQPQHF. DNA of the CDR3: TGCAGTGCTTACCTATCGGGGGGCTCAGGTCAGCCCCAGCATTTT.

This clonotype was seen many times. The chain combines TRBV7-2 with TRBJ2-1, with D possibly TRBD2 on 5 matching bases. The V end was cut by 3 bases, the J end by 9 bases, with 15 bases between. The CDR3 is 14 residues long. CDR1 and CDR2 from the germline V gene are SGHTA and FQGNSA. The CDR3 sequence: CASSFGIGLSEQFF. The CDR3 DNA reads TGTGCCAGCAGCTTCGGGATTGGTTTGAGTGAGCAGTTCTTC.

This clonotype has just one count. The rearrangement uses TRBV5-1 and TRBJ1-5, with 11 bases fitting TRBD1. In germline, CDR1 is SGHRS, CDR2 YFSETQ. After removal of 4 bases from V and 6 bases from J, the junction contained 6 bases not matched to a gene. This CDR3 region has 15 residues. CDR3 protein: CASSQGTGGSQPQHF. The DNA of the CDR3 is TGCGCCAGCAGCCAAGGGACAGGGGGGAGTCAGCCCCAGCATTTT. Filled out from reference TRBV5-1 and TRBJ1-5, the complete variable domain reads KAGVTQTPRYLIKTRGQQVTLSCSPISGHRSVSWYQQTPGQGLQFLFEYFSETQRNKGNFPGRFSGRQFSNSRSEMNVSTLELGDSALYLCASSQGTGGSQPQHFGDGTRLSIL.

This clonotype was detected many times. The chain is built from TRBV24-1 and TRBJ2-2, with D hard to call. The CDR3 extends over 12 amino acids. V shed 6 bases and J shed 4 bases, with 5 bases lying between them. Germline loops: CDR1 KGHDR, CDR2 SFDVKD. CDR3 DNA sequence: TGTGCCACCAGTCGAGGCACCGGGGAGCTGTTTTTT. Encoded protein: CATSRGTGELFF.

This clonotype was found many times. CDR3 in DNA: TGCGCCAGCAGGTCACAGGGACGGATTCAAGAGACCCAGTACTTC. Protein sequence: CASRSQGRIQETQYF. The chain is built from TRBV5-1 and TRBJ2-5; D might be TRBD1 (6 bases). CDR1 SGHRS and CDR2 YFSETQ come from the germline V gene. Trimming pared 5 bases from V and 2 bases from J, leaving 16 bases between. This CDR3 is 15 amino acids long.

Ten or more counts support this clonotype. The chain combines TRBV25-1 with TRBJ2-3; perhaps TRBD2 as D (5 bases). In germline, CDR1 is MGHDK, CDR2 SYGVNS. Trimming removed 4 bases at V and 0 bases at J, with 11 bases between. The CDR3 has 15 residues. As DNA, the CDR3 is TGTGCCAGCAGTGCTGCGGGCCCTAGCACAGATACGCAGTATTTT. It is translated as CASSAAGPSTDTQYF.

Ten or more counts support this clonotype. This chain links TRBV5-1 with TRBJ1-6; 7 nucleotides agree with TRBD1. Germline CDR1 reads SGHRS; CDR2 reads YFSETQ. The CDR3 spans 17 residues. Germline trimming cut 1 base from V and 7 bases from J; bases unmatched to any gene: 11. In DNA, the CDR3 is TGCGCCAGCAGCTTGATTGGTAAAAGGGGGCTAAATTCACCCCTCCACTTT. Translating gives CASSLIGKRGLNSPLHF.

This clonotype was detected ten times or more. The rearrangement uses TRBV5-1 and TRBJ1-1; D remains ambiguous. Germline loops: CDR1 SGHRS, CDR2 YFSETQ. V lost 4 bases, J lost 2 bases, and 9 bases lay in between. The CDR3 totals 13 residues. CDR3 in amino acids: CASSLAVNTEAFF. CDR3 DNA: TGCGCCAGCAGCCTCGCGGTAAACACTGAAGCTTTCTTT. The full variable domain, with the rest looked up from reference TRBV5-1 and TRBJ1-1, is KAGVTQTPRYLIKTRGQQVTLSCSPISGHRSVSWYQQTPGQGLQFLFEYFSETQRNKGNFPGRFSGRQFSNSRSEMNVSTLELGDSALYLCASSLAVNTEAFFGQGTRLTVV.

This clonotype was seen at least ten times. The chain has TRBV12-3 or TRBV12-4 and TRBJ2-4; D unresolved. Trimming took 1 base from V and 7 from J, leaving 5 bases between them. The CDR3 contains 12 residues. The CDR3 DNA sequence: TGTGCCAGCAGTTTAGGCGGCAACATTCAGTACTTC. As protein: CASSLGGNIQYF.

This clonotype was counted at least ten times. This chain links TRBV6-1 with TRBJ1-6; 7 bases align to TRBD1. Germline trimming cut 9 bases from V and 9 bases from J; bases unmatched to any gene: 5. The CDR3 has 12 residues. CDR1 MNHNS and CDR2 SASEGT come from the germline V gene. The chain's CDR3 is CASQQGSSPLHF. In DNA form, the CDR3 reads TGTGCCAGTCAACAGGGGAGTTCACCCCTCCACTTT.

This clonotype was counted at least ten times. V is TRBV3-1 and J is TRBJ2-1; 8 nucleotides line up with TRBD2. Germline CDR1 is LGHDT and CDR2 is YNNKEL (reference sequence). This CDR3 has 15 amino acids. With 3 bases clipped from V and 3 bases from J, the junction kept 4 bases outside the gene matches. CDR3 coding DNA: TGTGCCAGCAGCCACGGCGGGGGGAACTACAATGAGCAGTTCTTC. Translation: CASSHGGGNYNEQFF.

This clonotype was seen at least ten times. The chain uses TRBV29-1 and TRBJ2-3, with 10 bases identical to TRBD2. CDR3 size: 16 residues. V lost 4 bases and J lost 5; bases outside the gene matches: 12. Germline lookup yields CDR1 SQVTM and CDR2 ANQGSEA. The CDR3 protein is CSVVLIGLAVEDTQYF. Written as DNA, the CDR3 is TGCAGCGTTGTATTAATCGGACTAGCGGTTGAAGATACGCAGTATTTT.

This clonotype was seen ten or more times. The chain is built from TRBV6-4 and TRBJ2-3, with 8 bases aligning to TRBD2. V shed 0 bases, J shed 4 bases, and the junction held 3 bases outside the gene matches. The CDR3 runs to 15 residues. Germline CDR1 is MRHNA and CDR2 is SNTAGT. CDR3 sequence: CASSDSSGGADTQYF. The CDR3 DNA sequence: TGTGCCAGCAGTGACTCCTCCGGGGGGGCAGATACGCAGTATTTT.

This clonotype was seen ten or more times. Here the CDR3 reads CASTTRATDTQYF. The DNA for the CDR3 is TGTGCCAGCACCACGAGGGCCACAGATACGCAGTATTTT. The chain employs TRBV21-1 and TRBJ2-3; the D call TRBD2 from the table was never checked on the DNA. TRBV21-1 is shown as a pseudogene. The CDR3 is made up of 13 amino acids.

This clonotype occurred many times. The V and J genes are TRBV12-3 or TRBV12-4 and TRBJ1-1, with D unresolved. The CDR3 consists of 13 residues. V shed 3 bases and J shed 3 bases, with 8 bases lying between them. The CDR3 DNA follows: TGTGCCAGCAGTTTCCCAGCCCACACTGAAGCTTTCTTT. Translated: CASSFPAHTEAFF.

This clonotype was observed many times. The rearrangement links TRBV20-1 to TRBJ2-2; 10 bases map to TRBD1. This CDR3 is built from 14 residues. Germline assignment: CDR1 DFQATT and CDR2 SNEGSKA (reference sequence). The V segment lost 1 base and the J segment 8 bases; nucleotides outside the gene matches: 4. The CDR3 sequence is CSARAGTGVGELFF. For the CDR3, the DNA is TGCAGTGCTAGAGCCGGGACAGGGGTGGGGGAGCTGTTTTTT.

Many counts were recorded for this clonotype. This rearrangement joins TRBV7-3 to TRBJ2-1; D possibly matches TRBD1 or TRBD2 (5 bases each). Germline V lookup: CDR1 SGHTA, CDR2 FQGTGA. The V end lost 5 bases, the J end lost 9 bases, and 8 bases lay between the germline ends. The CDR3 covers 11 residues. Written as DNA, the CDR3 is TGTGCCAGCAGCCTCGGGACTGAGCAGTTCTTC. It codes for CASSLGTEQFF. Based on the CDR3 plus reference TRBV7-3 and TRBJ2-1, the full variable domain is GAGVSQTPSNKVTEKGKYVELRCDPISGHTALYWYRQSLGQGPEFLIYFQGTGAADDSGLPNDRFFAVRPEGSVSTLKIQRTERGDSAVYLCASSLGTEQFFGPGTRLTVL.

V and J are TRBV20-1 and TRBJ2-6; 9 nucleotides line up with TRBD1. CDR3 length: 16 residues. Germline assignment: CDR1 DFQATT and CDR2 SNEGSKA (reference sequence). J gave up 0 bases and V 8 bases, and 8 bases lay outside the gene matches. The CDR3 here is CSFRGQGDSGANVLTF. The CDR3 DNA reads TGCAGTTTTCGGGGACAGGGAGACTCTGGGGCCAACGTCCTGACTTTC.

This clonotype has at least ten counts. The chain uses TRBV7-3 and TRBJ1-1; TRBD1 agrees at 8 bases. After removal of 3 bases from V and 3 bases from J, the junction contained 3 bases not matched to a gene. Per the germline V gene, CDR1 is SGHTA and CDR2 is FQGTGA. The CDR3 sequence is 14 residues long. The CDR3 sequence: CASSFGTGYTEAFF. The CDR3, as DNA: TGTGCCAGCAGCTTCGGGACAGGCTACACTGAAGCTTTCTTT.

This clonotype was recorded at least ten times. CDR3 sequence: CASSPWLGYEQYF. The CDR3, as DNA: TGTGCCAGCAGCCCCTGGTTGGGCTACGAGCAGTACTTC. The chain joins TRBV7-2 to TRBJ2-7; no clear D. V lost 5 bases to trimming and J lost 3 bases, with 11 bases between them. Germline CDR1 SGHTA, CDR2 FQGNSA. This CDR3 is 13 amino acids long.

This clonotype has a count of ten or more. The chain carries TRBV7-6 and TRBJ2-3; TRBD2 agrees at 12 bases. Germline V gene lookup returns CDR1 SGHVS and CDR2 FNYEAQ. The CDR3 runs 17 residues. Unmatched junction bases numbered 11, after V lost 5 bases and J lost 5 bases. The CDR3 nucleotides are TGTGCCAGCAGCCCAAGACTAGCGGGAGAGGGAATAGATACGCAGTATTTT. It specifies CASSPRLAGEGIDTQYF.

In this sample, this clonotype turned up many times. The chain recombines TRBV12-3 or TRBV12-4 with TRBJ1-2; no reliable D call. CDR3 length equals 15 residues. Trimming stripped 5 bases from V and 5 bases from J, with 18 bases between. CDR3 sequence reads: CASSGEAGLYYGYTF. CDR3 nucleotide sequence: TGTGCCAGCAGTGGGGAGGCCGGACTATATTATGGCTACACCTTC.

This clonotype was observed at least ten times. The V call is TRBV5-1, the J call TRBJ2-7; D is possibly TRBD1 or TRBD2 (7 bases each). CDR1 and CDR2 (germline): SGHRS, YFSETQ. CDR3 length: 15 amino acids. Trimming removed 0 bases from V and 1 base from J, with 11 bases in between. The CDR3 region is CASSLARGGSYEQYV. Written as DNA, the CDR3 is TGCGCCAGCAGCTTGGCCAGGGGGGGATCCTACGAGCAGTACGTC.

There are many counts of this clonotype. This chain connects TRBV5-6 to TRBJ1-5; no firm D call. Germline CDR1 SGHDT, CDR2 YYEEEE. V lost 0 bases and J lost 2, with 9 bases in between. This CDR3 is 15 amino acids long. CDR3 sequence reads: CASSLARTGNQPQHF. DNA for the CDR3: TGTGCCAGCAGCTTGGCTAGGACTGGCAATCAGCCCCAGCATTTT.

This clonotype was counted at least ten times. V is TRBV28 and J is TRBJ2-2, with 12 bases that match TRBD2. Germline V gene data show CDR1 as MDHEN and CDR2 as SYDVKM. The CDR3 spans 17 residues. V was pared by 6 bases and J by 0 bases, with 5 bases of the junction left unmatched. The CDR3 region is CASSPGLAGPNTGELFF. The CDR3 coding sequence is TGTGCCAGCAGCCCTGGACTAGCGGGACCGAACACCGGGGAGCTGTTTTTT.